This note documents a single TCR beta chain sequence. Its antigen is currently not known. Base qualities are missing; no much larger clone stands one base away. The CDR3 runs 14 residues from the cysteine to the phenylalanine. Only the CDR3 region is kept as DNA, spanning 42 bases read in frame from base 1. From a lookup of the germline V gene (reference sequence), CDR1 and CDR2 are MNHNY and SVGAGI. At the junction V is shortened by 6 bases and J by 6 bases; bases outside the gene matches: 10. A single peripheral blood draw of about 116 mL on average was collected from each donor into heparinised tubes. A BD FACSAria II and a panel including CD45RO, CCR7, CD25, CD127, CD95 and CD27 were used to sort naive, central memory, regulatory and stem cell-like memory CD4+ T cells. Purity was above 95% for every sorted population. PBMCs were isolated immediately by Lymphoprep density gradient centrifugation and stained directly without culture. So that batch effects would be minimized, each experiment stained and sorted samples in pairs, pairing one healthy donor with one patient.

The entire isolated RNA was reverse transcribed using the High Capacity cDNA Reverse Transcription Kit, and thus expressed TCRB transcripts were sequenced. Naive, central memory and regulatory T cell samples underwent deep immunoSEQ sequencing, averaging roughly 3.4 million total reads per sample. Sorted cells were lysed in RLT buffer and RNA was extracted with DNase-treated RNeasy Micro or Mini kits, depending on cell number. To prevent cross-contamination, each cell subset was processed individually, whereas patient and healthy donor samples were processed jointly. Using the immunoSEQ multiplex PCR, TCRB sequences were amplified from cDNA into 87-bp fragments spanning the CDR3 region. Sequencing of the amplicons was performed on the Illumina HiSeq platform. Under the source paper's analysis protocol: PCR bias was corrected computationally using synthetic template baselines, and reads within Hamming distance 2 were collapsed, with unmergeable singletons discarded. Reads were aligned against IMGT to assign V, D and J genes, CDR3 length and insertions or deletions at six rearrangement sites. Within each subset, clonotype counts were normalized to sorted cell number, and only after that were true diversity and Gini coefficients computed with the tcR R package. Repertoire sharing was quantified using the overlap coefficient calculated on TCRB nucleotide sequences. Out-of-frame TCRB sequences from naive cells were analyzed to stand in for the pre-selection repertoire. In its TCRdb copy, this immuneACCESS table keeps in-frame sequences only and misses some clones. Where compared with another copy, unresolved V genes explain less than half of these, and the others have no known cause. For V, J and clone size, that table is used; D and trimming come from the DNA. The table for this sample lists approximately 270,000 clones; roughly an eighth of them were counted only once. The ten largest clones add up to more than 0.015% of the sample.

These data originate in a study of beta chain features in type 1 diabetes (dated by TCRdb to the late 2010s). Notes on the research overall: No differences in mean age, gender distribution, total cell number or subset yield were found between patients and healthy donors. A total of 107,917,701 sorted cells were examined across all samples, and a strong correlation was observed between cell number per subset and RNA yield. The study compared the TCRB repertoires of sorted circulating CD4+ T cell subsets in recently diagnosed type 1 diabetes patients with those in matched healthy donors. Whereas all 30 or so donors provided naive and central memory subsets, regulatory and stem cell-like memory subsets were isolated from just 8 patients and roughly 8 healthy donors.

What the research found in general, with its limitations: Shorter templates might be favored by PCR, yet because patient and control samples were amplified and corrected together, any such skew would affect both groups equally. At VDJ recombination sites, patients with type 1 diabetes made fewer insertions and deleted more nucleotides, a pattern implying thymic rearrangement abnormalities. The naive, central memory and regulatory TCRB repertoires appeared to resemble one another more closely among patients than among healthy donors. Because small numbers of individuals were included in the HLA sub-analyses, any influence of HLA type on TCRB rearrangement was left unresolved. Type 1 diabetes patients showed a moderate but significant shortening of TCRB CDR3 length in all four CD4+ subsets. Because cDNA rather than genomic DNA was sequenced, highly expressing activated cells could have been over-represented, although no difference in activation and CD3 levels was found between groups.

Here the chain combines TRBV6-6 and TRBJ1-2; TRBD1 matches 7 bases in the middle. The specimen sequenced was naive CD4+ T cells from blood. Per the publication, the cell subset or site label means: true naive CD4+ T cells. The sequence came from a man aged 25-45 years with type 1 diabetes. The CDR3: CASSQTPTGHGYTF. The DNA sequence reads TGTGCCAGCAGCCAAACTCCGACAGGGCATGGCTACACCTTC.